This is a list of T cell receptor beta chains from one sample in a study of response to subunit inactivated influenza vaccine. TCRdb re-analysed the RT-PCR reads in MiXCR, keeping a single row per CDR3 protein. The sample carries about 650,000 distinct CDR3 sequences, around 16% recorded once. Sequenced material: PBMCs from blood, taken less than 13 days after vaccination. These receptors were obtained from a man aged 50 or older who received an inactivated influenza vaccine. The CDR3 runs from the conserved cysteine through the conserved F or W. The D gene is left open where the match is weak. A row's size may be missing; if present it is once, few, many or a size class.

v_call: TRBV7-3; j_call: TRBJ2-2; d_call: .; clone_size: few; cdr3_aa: CASSLNAGVTGELFF; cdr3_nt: TGTGCCAGCAGCTTAAATGCAGGGGTCACCGGGGAGCTGTTTTTT
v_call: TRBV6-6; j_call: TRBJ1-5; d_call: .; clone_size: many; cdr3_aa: CASSGQPNQPQHF; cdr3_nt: TGTGCCAGCAGTGGACAGCCTAATCAGCCCCAGCATTTT
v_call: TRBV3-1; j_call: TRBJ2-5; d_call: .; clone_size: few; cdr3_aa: CASSQDERTQYF; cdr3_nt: TGTGCCAGCAGCCAAGATGAAAGGACCCAGTACTTC
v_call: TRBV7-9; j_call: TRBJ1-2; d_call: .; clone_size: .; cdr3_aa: CASSYGNYGYTF; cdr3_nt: TGTGCCAGCAGCTACGGCAACTATGGCTACACCTTC
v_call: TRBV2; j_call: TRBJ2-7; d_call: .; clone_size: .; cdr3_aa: CASTEQGHSYEQYF; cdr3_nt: TGTGCCAGCACCGAACAGGGACACTCCTACGAGCAGTACTTC
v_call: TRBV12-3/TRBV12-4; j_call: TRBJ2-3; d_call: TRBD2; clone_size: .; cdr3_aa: CASSLGRAGGTDTQYF; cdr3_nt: TGTGCCAGCAGTTTAGGACGAGCGGGGGGCACAGATACGCAGTATTTT
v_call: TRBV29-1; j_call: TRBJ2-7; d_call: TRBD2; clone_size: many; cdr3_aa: CSVAAGEYYEQYF; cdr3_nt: TGCAGCGTTGCGGCGGGAGAATATTACGAGCAGTACTTC
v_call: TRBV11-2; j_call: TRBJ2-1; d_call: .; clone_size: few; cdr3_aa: CASSKSYEQFF; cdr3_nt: TGTGCCAGCAGCAAAAGCTATGAGCAGTTCTTC
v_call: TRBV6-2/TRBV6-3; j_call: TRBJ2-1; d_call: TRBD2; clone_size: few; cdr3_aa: CASSTRGGSGEQFF; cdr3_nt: TGTGCCAGCAGCACTCGGGGGGGTTCCGGTGAGCAGTTCTTC
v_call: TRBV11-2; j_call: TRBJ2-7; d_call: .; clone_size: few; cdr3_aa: CASSPQGTKASYEQYF; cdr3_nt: TGTGCCAGCAGCCCGCAAGGGACCAAGGCCTCCTACGAGCAGTACTTC
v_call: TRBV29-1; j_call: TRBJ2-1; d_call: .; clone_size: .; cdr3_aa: CSVGLVFIGEQFF; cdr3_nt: TGCAGCGTTGGGCTAGTTTTTATCGGTGAGCAGTTCTTC
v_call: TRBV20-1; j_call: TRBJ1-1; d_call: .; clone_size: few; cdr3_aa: CSARDMGPRNTEAFF; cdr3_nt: TGCAGTGCTAGAGATATGGGCCCGCGGAACACTGAAGCTTTCTTT
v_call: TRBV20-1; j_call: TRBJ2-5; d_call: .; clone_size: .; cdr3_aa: CSAVARGQETQYF; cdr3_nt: TGCAGTGCGGTAGCGCGCGGCCAAGAGACCCAGTACTTC
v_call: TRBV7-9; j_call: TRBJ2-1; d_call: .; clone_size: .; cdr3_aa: CASSSSGLSYNEQFF; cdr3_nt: TGTGCCAGCAGCTCGAGCGGGCTATCCTACAATGAGCAGTTCTTC